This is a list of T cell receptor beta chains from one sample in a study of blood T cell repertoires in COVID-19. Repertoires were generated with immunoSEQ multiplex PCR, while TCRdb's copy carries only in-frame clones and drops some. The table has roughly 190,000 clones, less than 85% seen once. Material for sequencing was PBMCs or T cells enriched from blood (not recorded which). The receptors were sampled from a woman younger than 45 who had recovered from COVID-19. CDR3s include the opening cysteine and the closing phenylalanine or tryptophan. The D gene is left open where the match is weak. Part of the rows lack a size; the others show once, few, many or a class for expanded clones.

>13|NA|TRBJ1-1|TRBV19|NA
TGTGCCAGTAGCAAGACAGGGAACACTGAAGCTTTCTTT
CASSKTGNTEAFF
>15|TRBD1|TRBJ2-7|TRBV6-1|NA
TGTGCCAGCAGTCCCCTGGACAGGAATCTCTACGAGCAGTACTTC
CASSPLDRNLYEQYF
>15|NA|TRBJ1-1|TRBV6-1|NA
TGTGCCAGCAGTGAAGTGGACAGACTATACACTGAAGCTTTCTTT
CASSEVDRLYTEAFF
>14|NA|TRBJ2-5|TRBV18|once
TGTGCCAGCTCACCACGTCAGGGATCGGAGACCCAGTACTTC
CASSPRQGSETQYF
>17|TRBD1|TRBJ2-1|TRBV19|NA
TGTGCCAGTAGTATGGGGGTCCGGACAGGGGGCCACAATGAGCAGTTCTTC
CASSMGVRTGGHNEQFF
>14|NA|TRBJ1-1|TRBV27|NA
TGTGCCAGCAGTTTACAAGGACAGAACACTGAAGCTTTCTTT
CASSLQGQNTEAFF
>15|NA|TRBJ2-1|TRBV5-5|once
TGTGCCAGCAGCCCCGGGTTGGGAGAATACAATGAGCAGTTCTTC
CASSPGLGEYNEQFF
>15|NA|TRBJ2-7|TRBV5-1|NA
TGCGCCAGCAACGGCGGGGGCAGGGATCCCTACGAGCAGTACTTC
CASNGGGRDPYEQYF
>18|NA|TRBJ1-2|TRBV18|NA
TGTGCCAGCTCACCCGTCGTAGGCAGGGCCCCTCCGGACTATGGCTACACCTTC
CASSPVVGRAPPDYGYTF
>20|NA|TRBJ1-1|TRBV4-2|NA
TGTGCCAGCAGCCAAGATCTTCCAGGCAGGGGCGTTGCTATGAACACTGAAGCTTTCTTT
CASSQDLPGRGVAMNTEAFF
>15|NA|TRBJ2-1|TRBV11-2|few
TGTGCCAGCAGCTTAGCCCGGACTATTGGGAATGAGCAGTTCTTC
CASSLARTIGNEQFF
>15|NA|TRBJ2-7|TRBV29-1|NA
TGCAGCGTTAGAGGGGGGGTGATCCCCAGCTACGAGCAGTACTTC
CSVRGGVIPSYEQYF
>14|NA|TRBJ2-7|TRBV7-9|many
TGTGCCAGCAGCCCGGGGAGGAAGCGTGACGAGCAGTACTTC
CASSPGRKRDEQYF
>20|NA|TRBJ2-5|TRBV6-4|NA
TGTGCCAGCAGCAAGAATGCGGGATCGCTAACCCCGTCGGGTCGAGAGACCCAGTACTTC
CASSKNAGSLTPSGRETQYF
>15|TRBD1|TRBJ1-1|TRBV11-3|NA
TGTGCCAGCAGCTTAGGGCAGGGGGCCCCCACTGAAGCTTTCTTT
CASSLGQGAPTEAFF
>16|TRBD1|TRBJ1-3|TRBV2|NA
TGTGCCAGCAGTGAGACAGGGGGTATAAGTGGAAACACCATATATTTT
CASSETGGISGNTIYF
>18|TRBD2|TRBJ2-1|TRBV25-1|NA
TGTGCCAGCAGTGAATATAGGGCGGCTCTAGCGGGGTACAATGAGCAGTTCTTC
CASSEYRAALAGYNEQFF
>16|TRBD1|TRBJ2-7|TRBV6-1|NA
TGTGCCAGCAGTGAATGGAAAGGGACAGGGATTTACGAGCAGTACTTC
CASSEWKGTGIYEQYF
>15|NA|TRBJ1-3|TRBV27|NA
TGTGCCAGCAGTTTACAGGGTGTCTCTGGAAACACCATATATTTT
CASSLQGVSGNTIYF
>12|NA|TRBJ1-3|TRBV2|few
TGTGCCAGCGGGGAGGGTCCGAACACCATATATTTT
CASGEGPNTIYF
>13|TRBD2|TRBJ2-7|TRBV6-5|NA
TGTGCCGCCTGTGAGCGGGGTTCCTACGAGCAGTACTTC
CAACERGSYEQYF
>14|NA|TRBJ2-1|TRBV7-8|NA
TGTGCCAGCAGCTTTGGCGGAGCCTACAATGAGCAGTTCTTC
CASSFGGAYNEQFF
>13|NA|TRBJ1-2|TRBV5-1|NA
TGCGCCAGCAGCTTTCGGAGAACCTATGGCTACACCTTC
CASSFRRTYGYTF
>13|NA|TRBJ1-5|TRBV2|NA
TGTGCCAACGCCCGGGACAACAATCAGCCCCAGCATTTT
CANARDNNQPQHF
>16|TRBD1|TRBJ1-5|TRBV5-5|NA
TGTGCCAGCAGCCTACTCGGACAGGTTTCCAATCAGCCCCAGCATTTT
CASSLLGQVSNQPQHF
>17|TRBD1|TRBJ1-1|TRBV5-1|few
TGCGCCAGCAGCTTGGGGGGACAGGGAGGTCGGAGCACTGAAGCTTTCTTT
CASSLGGQGGRSTEAFF
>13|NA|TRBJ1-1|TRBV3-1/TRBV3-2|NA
TGTGCCAGCAGCCAAGGGGGAGACACTGAAGCTTTCTTT
CASSQGGDTEAFF
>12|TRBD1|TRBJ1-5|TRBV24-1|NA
TGTGCCACCAGTGACCCCGGACAGGACCAGCATTTT
CATSDPGQDQHF
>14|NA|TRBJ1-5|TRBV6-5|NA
TGTGCCAGCAGACTCGACAGAGGGGGGGAACCCCAGCATTTT
CASRLDRGGEPQHF
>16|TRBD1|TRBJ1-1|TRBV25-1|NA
TGTGCCAGCAGTACCCCCGAGGACAGGCCGAACACTGAAGCTTTCTTT
CASSTPEDRPNTEAFF
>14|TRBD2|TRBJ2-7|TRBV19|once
TGTGCCAGTAGTATGGGACTAGGGCTTTACGAGCAGTACTTC
CASSMGLGLYEQYF
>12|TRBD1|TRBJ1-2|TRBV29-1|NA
TGCAGCGTTGAATCGGACAGGGTGGGCTACACCTTC
CSVESDRVGYTF
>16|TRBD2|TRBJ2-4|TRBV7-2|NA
TGTGCCAGCAGCCCTGGTGGGGAGGGATCCAAAAACATTCAGTACTTC
CASSPGGEGSKNIQYF
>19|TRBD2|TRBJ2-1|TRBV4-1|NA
TGCGCCAGCAGCCAAGATATGAGAGGAGCGGGGAGCTCCTACAATGAGCAGTTCTTC
CASSQDMRGAGSSYNEQFF
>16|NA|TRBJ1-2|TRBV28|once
TGTGCCAGCAGTCCCCTAACCAGGTTTCACGGGGATGGCTACACCTTC
CASSPLTRFHGDGYTF
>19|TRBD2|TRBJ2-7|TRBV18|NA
TGTGCCAGCTCACTCACCGGAGTAGCGGGAGTTCTTCCCTCCTACGAGCAGTACTTC
CASSLTGVAGVLPSYEQYF
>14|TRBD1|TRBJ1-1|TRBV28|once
TGTGCCAGCGGTACAGGGGTCGTGGGCACTGAAGCTTTCTTT
CASGTGVVGTEAFF
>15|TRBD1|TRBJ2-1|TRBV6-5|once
TGTGCCAGCGTAAGGACAGGGAATAACTACAATGAGCAGTTCTTC
CASVRTGNNYNEQFF
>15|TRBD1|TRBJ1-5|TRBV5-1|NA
TGCGCCAGCAGCTTGGAGGGGGCTTTCAATCAGCCCCAGCATTTT
CASSLEGAFNQPQHF
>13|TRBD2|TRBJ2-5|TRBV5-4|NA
TGTGCCAGCAGTATACTAGCGTCGAAGACCCAGTACTTC
CASSILASKTQYF
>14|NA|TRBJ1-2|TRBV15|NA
TGTGCCACCAGCAGAGACAGGACAGAGGGCGGCTACACCTTC
CATSRDRTEGGYTF
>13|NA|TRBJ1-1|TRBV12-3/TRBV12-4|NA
TGTGCCAGCAGTTTAGCTTGGGGCACTAAAGCTTTCTTT
CASSLAWGTKAFF